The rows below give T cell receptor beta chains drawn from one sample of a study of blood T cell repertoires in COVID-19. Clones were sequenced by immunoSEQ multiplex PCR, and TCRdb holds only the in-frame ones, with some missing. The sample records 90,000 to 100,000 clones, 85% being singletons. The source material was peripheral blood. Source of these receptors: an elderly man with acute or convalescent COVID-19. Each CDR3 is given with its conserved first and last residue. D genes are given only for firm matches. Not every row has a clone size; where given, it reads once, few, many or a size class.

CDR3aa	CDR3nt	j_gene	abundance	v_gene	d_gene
CASSQTSGRAGETQYF	TGTGCCAGCAGCCAAACTAGCGGGAGGGCCGGGGAGACCCAGTACTTC	TRBJ2-5	NA	TRBV5-4	TRBD2
CASSLGLAQSTDTQYF	TGTGCCAGCAGTTTGGGACTAGCCCAGAGCACAGATACGCAGTATTTT	TRBJ2-3	NA	TRBV28	TRBD2
CASKPMNTEAFF	TGTGCCAGCAAGCCTATGAACACTGAAGCTTTCTTT	TRBJ1-1	few	TRBV7-3	NA
CASSQETGGVYNEQFF	TGCGCCAGCAGCCAAGAAACGGGAGGGGTCTACAATGAGCAGTTCTTC	TRBJ2-1	NA	TRBV4-1	TRBD2
CASSLPGGGGELFF	TGCGCCAGCAGCTTGCCAGGGGGTGGCGGGGAGCTGTTTTTT	TRBJ2-2	NA	TRBV5-1	TRBD1
CASSQLGADTQYF	TGTGCCAGCAGCCAATTAGGGGCAGATACGCAGTATTTT	TRBJ2-3	NA	TRBV3-1/TRBV3-2	NA
CASSMQGPNYGYTF	TGTGCCAGTAGTATGCAGGGTCCCAACTATGGCTACACCTTC	TRBJ1-2	once	TRBV19	NA
CASIREGAAEAFF	TGTGCCAGCATTCGGGAGGGGGCTGCTGAAGCTTTCTTT	TRBJ1-1	NA	TRBV6-1	TRBD1
CASSSRQAFTLHF	TGTGCCAGCAGTTCGCGACAGGCTTTCACCCTCCACTTT	TRBJ1-6	NA	TRBV6-2/TRBV6-3	NA
CASSQDFGTLRGYTF	TGTGCCAGCAGCCAAGACTTTGGGACTTTGCGGGGCTACACCTTC	TRBJ1-2	NA	TRBV14	NA
CASSTLAPASGELFF	TGTGCCAGTAGTACCCTGGCCCCCGCATCCGGGGAGCTGTTTTTT	TRBJ2-2	NA	TRBV19	NA
CASSSTGTLNQPQHF	TGTGCCAGCAGCTCGACAGGGACGCTCAATCAGCCCCAGCATTTT	TRBJ1-5	NA	TRBV7-6	TRBD1
CASSPRTGGTDTQYF	TGTGCCAGCAGCCCACGGACAGGGGGCACAGATACGCAGTATTTT	TRBJ2-3	NA	TRBV9	TRBD1
CASSARTQGSMNTEAFF	TGTGCCAGCAGTGCCCGGACACAGGGATCCATGAACACTGAAGCTTTCTTT	TRBJ1-1	NA	TRBV6-1	NA
CAIREVGGGPMFF	TGTGCCATCAGAGAGGTCGGGGGAGGCCCCATGTTCTTC	TRBJ2-1	NA	TRBV10-3	NA
CAISIFWGEGEQYF	TGTGCCATCAGTATCTTCTGGGGGGAAGGTGAGCAGTACTTC	TRBJ2-7	NA	TRBV10-3	NA
CASSLSMTVNTEAFF	TGTGCCAGCAGTTTATCGATGACAGTGAACACTGAAGCTTTCTTT	TRBJ1-1	NA	TRBV27	NA
CASSLAERGRGYEQYF	TGTGCCAGCAGCTTAGCGGAACGGGGCAGGGGCTACGAGCAGTACTTC	TRBJ2-7	NA	TRBV11-2	NA
CASSPRQGLENGELFF	TGTGCCAGCAGCCCACGACAGGGCTTGGAAAACGGGGAGCTGTTTTTT	TRBJ2-2	NA	TRBV7-6	TRBD1
CASSLEGNTEAFF	TGTGCCAGCAGCTTGGAGGGGAACACTGAAGCTTTCTTT	TRBJ1-1	few	TRBV11-2	NA
CASSSVAGNSYNEQFF	TGTGCCAGCAGCTCGGTAGCGGGGAACTCCTACAATGAGCAGTTCTTC	TRBJ2-1	NA	TRBV7-2	TRBD2
CASSQDFSGVAYTGNTIYF	TGTGCCAGCAGCCAAGATTTCTCGGGGGTCGCCTATACTGGAAACACCATATATTTT	TRBJ1-3	NA	TRBV3-1/TRBV3-2	NA
CASSSFLAGGEQYF	TGTGCCAGCAGTTCTTTCCTAGCCGGGGGCGAGCAGTACTTC	TRBJ2-7	NA	TRBV6-5	NA
CASSQAVNTGELFF	TGTGCCAGCAGCCAAGCGGTGAACACCGGGGAGCTGTTTTTT	TRBJ2-2	once	TRBV11-2	NA
CASSQTNFYEQYF	TGCGCCAGCAGCCAAACTAATTTCTACGAGCAGTACTTC	TRBJ2-7	once	TRBV4-1	NA
CASSLSAGAGELFF	TGTGCCAGCAGCTTAAGCGCGGGGGCCGGGGAGCTGTTTTTT	TRBJ2-2	NA	TRBV7-3	TRBD2
CASSLLAGEDGELFF	TGTGCCAGCAGCCTTCTAGCGGGAGAGGACGGGGAGCTGTTTTTT	TRBJ2-2	few	TRBV7-9	TRBD2
CASSVVPTSGRARETQYF	TGTGCCAGCAGCGTAGTCCCGACTAGCGGGAGGGCCAGAGAGACCCAGTACTTC	TRBJ2-5	NA	TRBV9	TRBD2
CAIRLGNSYEQYF	TGTGCCATCAGACTAGGAAACTCCTACGAGCAGTACTTC	TRBJ2-7	NA	TRBV10-3	NA
CATSDPGQGETQYF	TGTGCCACCAGTGATCCCGGACAGGGAGAGACCCAGTACTTC	TRBJ2-5	NA	TRBV24-1	TRBD1
CASSRRGLAGGPTSTDTQYF	TGTGCCAGTAGTCGTCGAGGACTAGCGGGAGGTCCGACTAGCACAGATACGCAGTATTTT	TRBJ2-3	NA	TRBV19	TRBD2
CARRDRGPNEQFF	TGTGCCCGACGCGACAGGGGGCCTAATGAGCAGTTCTTC	TRBJ2-1	NA	TRBV30	TRBD1
CASSSNIDISGNTIYF	TGTGCCAGCAGCTCCAACATCGACATATCTGGAAACACCATATATTTT	TRBJ1-3	NA	TRBV5-6	NA